The following is a T cell receptor (beta chain) sequence with its context. The sample comes from a study of blood T cell repertoires in COVID-19. The overall study: T cells, B-cell-depleted T cells, or PBMCs supplied cDNA or gDNA.

All enrollees were roughly 18 to 95 years old and from 25 or so US areas. Which cohort a participant joined came from the clinical history participants gave. In the original workflow: Researchers report that nucleated cell counts were estimated from reference gene primer amplification. The protocol was immunoSEQ multiplex PCR, while the TCRdb copy is restricted to in-frame clones and leaves out a portion. Clone size and the V and J calls come from that table; the DNA yielded D and trimming. The sample holds approximately 400,000 clones; roughly nine tenths are singletons and the top ten take 0.8% to 0.9%. Germline V gene data show CDR1 as SEHNR and CDR2 as FQNEAQ (reference sequence). CDR3 length: 14 residues. V lost 1 base to trimming and J lost 6 bases, with 13 bases between them.

This clonotype was obtained from a woman aged 40 to 55 who had been exposed to COVID-19. The chain couples TRBV7-9 to TRBJ2-7; perhaps TRBD2 as D (5 bases). Sequenced input: PBMCs or T cells enriched from blood (not recorded which). The CDR3 nucleotides are TGTGCCAGCAGCTTAGGGACTCATACTAGCGAGCAGTACTTC. It encodes CASSLGTHTSEQYF.